These T cell receptor beta chains were read from a single sample in a study of CD4+ T cells in melanoma. Profiled with immunoSEQ multiplex PCR; TCRdb holds only in-frame clones, not every one. This sample has 15,000 to 20,000 clones, with roughly 76% found just once. The sequenced sample was cells from a culture (not recorded whether cultured in vitro). Source of these receptors: a human donor with melanoma. CDR3s include the opening cysteine and the closing phenylalanine or tryptophan. The D gene is left open where the match is weak.

D	J	V	CDR3
.	TRBJ2-2	TRBV11-2	CASSFKGRDTGELFF
TRBD1	TRBJ1-4	TRBV5-1	CASSVRDRGMLNEKLFF
TRBD2	TRBJ2-3	TRBV27	CASSSTLAGGPDTQYF
TRBD1	TRBJ1-2	TRBV2	CASIRNTGANYGYTF
TRBD1	TRBJ1-2	TRBV19	CAAGQGYGYTF
.	TRBJ2-5	TRBV7-9	CASSYMGETQYF
.	TRBJ2-1	TRBV27	CASSLSAWDEQFF
.	TRBJ1-1	TRBV10-3	CASSVQVKGEAFF
.	TRBJ1-1	TRBV5-1	CASKDGTVNTEAFF
.	TRBJ1-5	TRBV2	CASSSVPERSNQPQHF
TRBD2	TRBJ2-1	TRBV7-9	CASSLGTSGQSEQFF
.	TRBJ2-3	TRBV5-5	CASSLEWGTDTQYF
.	TRBJ1-1	TRBV4-1	CASSQGYTDSSTEAFF
.	TRBJ1-2	TRBV2	CASSPRTDSGYTF
.	TRBJ2-7	TRBV27	CASSLSWGERYEQYF
.	TRBJ1-2	TRBV4-2	CASSQVERGGGYTF
.	TRBJ2-7	TRBV2	CASSFPLTYEQYF
TRBD1	TRBJ1-5	TRBV5-8	CASSGGRGEQPQHF
.	TRBJ2-3	TRBV7-9	CASSFSRGSTDTQYF
TRBD1	TRBJ1-1	TRBV28	CASTAPGGLAFF
.	TRBJ1-2	TRBV13	CASSFGTGAYGYTF
.	TRBJ2-3	TRBV6-6	CASSAGTLSTDTQYF
TRBD1	TRBJ1-3	TRBV6-5	CASSYNGQGHGNTIYF
.	TRBJ2-3	TRBV25-1	CASSEASGPGDTQYF
.	TRBJ1-3	TRBV6-5	CASSYSTGAGGNTIYF
TRBD1	TRBJ1-3	TRBV7-9	CASSPTGTGNGNTIYF
.	TRBJ1-4	TRBV5-1	CASSFRATNEKLFF
.	TRBJ2-1	TRBV5-1	CASSLVEEAVNEQFF
TRBD1	TRBJ1-2	TRBV5-1	CASSRDRGRDYGYTF
TRBD1	TRBJ2-3	TRBV6-1	CASSIQGQGTDTQYF